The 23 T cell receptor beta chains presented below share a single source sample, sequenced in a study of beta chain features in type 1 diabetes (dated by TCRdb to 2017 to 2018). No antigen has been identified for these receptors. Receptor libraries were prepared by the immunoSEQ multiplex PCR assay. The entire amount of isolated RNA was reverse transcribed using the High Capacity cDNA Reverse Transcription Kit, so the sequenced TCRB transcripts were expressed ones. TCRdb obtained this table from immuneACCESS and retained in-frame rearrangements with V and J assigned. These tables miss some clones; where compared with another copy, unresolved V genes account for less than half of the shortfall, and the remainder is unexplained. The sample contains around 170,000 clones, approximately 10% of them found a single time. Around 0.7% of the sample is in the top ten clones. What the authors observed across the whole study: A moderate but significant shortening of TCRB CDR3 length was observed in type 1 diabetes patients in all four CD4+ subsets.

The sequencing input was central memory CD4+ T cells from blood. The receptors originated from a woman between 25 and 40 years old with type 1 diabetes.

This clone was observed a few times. The CDR3 spells CASSYSHLSSYEQYF. Written as DNA, the CDR3 is TGTGCCAGCAGTTACTCCCACTTGAGCTCCTACGAGCAGTACTTC. The chain joins TRBV6-5 to TRBJ2-7; D not resolved. The CDR3 length is 15 residues. V lost 0 bases and J 0 bases, leaving 9 bases between the germline ends. CDR1 MNHEY and CDR2 SVGAGI come from the germline V gene.

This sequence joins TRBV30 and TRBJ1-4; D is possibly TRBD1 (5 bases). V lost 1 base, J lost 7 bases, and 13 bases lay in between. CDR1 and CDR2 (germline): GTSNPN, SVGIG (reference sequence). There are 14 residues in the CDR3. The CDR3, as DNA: TGTGCCTGGAGTGAGGCGGGGGTTCCTGAAAAACTGTTTTTT. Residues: CAWSEAGVPEKLFF.

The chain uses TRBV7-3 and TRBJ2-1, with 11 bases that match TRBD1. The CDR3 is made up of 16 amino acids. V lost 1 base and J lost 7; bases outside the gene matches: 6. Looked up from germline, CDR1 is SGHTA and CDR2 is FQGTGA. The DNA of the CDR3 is TGTGCCAGCAGCTTAATTCCGGACAGGGGGCGGAATGAGCAGTTCTTC. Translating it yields CASSLIPDRGRNEQFF.

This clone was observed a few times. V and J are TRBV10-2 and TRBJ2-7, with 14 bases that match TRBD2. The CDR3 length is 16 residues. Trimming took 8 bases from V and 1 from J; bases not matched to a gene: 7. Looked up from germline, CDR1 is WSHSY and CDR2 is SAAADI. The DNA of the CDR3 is TGCGCCAGCCGGGGACTAGCGGGAGTTGGGTCCTACGAGCAGTACTTC. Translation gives CASRGLAGVGSYEQYF.

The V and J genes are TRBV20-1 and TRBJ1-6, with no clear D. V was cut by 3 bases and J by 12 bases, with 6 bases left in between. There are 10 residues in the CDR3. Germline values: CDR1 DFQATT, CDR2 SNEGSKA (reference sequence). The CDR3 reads CSASLGPLHF. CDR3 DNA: TGCAGTGCTAGCCTAGGACCCCTCCACTTT.

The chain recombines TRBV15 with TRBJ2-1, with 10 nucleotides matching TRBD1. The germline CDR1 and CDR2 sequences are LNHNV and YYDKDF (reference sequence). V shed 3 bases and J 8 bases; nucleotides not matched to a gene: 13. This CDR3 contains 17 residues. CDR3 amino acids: CATSRQMAGTGDDEQFF. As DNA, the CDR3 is TGTGCCACCAGCAGGCAAATGGCCGGGACAGGGGACGATGAGCAGTTCTTC.

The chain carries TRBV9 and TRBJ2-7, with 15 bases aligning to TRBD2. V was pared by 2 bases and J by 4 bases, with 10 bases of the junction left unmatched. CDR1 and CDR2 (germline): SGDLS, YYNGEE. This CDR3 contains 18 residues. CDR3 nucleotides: TGTGCCAGCAGCGTTGGGACTAGCGGGAGGAGGAAGGGGTACGAGCAGTACTTC. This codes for CASSVGTSGRRKGYEQYF.

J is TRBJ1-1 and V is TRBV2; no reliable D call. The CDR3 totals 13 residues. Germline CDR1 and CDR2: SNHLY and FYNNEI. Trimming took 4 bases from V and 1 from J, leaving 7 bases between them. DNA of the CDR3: TGTGCCAGCAGTGTGCAGTCGAACACTGAAGCTTTCTTT. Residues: CASSVQSNTEAFF.

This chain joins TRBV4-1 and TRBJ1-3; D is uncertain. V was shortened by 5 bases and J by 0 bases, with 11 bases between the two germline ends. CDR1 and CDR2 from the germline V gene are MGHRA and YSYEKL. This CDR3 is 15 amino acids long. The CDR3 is CASSGVRLSGNTIYF. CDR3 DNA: TGCGCCAGCAGCGGCGTCAGGCTCTCTGGAAACACCATATATTTT.

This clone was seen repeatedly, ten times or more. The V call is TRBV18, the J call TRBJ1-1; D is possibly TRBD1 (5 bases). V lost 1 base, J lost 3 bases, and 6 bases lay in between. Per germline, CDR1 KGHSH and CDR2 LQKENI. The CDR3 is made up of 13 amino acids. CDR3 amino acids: CASSPLGDTEAFF. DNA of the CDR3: TGTGCCAGCTCACCACTAGGGGACACTGAAGCTTTCTTT. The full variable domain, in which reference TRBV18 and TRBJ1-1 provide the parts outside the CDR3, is NAGVMQNPRHLVRRRGQEARLRCSPMKGHSHVYWYRQLPEEGLKFMVYLQKENIIDESGMPKERFSAEFPKEGPSILRIQQVVRGDSAAYFCASSPLGDTEAFFGQGTRLTVV.

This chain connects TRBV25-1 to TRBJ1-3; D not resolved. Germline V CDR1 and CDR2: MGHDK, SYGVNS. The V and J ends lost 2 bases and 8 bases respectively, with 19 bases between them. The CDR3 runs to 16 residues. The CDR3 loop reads CASSEGPPRGQDTIYF. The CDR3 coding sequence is TGTGCCAGCAGTGAAGGCCCCCCTCGTGGTCAAGACACCATATATTTT. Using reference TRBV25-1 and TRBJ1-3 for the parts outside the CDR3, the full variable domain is EADIYQTPRYLVIGTGKKITLECSQTMGHDKMYWYQQDPGMELHLIHYSYGVNSTEKGDLSSESTVSRIRTEHFPLTLESARPSHTSQYLCASSEGPPRGQDTIYFGEGSWLTVV.

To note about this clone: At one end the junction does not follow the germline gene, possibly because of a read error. DNA for the CDR3: TGTGCCAGCAGCGTAGCCTCAGGGGGCGCGCGGCAGTTCTTC. Translation: CASSVASGGARQFF. The chain recombines TRBV7-9 with TRBJ2-1, with 8 bases identical to TRBD1. CDR3 length: 14 residues. Germline assignment: CDR1 SEHNR and CDR2 FQNEAQ (reference sequence).

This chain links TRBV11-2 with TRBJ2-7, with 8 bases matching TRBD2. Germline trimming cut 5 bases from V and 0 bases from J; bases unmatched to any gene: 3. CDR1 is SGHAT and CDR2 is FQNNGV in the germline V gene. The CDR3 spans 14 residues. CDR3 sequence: CASSRGGSSYEQYF. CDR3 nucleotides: TGTGCCAGCAGCCGGGGGGGAAGCTCCTACGAGCAGTACTTC.

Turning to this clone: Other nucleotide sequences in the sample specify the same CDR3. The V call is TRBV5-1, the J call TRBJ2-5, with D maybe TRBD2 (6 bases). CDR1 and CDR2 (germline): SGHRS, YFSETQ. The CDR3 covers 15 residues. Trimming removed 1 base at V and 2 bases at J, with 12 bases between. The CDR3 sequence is CASSLRASEQETQYF. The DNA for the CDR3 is TGCGCCAGCAGCTTGAGGGCTAGCGAACAAGAGACCCAGTACTTC.

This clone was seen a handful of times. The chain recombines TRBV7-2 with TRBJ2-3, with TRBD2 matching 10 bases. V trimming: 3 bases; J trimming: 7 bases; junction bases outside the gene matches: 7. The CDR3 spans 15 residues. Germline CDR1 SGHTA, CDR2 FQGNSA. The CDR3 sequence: CASSFRWTSGNTQYF. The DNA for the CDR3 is TGTGCCAGCAGCTTTAGATGGACTAGCGGAAATACGCAGTATTTT.

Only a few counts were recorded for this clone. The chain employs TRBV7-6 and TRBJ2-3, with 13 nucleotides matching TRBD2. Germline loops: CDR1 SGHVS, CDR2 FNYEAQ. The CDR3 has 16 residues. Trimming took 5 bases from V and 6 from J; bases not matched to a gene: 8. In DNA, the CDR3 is TGTGCCAGCAGCAGTACTAGCGGGAGGGCCCCGGATACGCAGTATTTT. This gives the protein CASSSTSGRAPDTQYF.

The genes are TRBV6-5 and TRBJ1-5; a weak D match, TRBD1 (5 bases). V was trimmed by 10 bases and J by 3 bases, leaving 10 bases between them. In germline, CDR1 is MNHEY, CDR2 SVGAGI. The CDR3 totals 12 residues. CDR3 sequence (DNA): TGTGCCATCGCAGGGCCCAATCAGCCCCAGCATTTT. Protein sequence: CAIAGPNQPQHF.

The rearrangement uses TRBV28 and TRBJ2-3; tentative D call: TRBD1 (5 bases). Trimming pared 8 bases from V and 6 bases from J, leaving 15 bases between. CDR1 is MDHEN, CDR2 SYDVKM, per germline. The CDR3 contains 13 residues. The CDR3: CASVGQGEDTQYF. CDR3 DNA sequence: TGTGCCAGCGTCGGGCAGGGCGAGGATACGCAGTATTTT.

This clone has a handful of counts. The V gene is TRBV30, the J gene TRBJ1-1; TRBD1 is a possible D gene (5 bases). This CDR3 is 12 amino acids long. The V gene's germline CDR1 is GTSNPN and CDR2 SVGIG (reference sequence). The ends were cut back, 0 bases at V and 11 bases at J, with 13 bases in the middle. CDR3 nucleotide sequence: TGTGCCTGGAGTGTACGAGGGACTGGGGCTTTCTTT. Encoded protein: CAWSVRGTGAFF.

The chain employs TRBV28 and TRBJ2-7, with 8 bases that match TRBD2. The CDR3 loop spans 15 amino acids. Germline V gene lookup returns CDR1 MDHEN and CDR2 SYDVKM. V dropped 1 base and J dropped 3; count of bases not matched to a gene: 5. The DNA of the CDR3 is TGTGCCAGCAGTTTATCGGGGGGGGTATTCTACGAGCAGTACTTC. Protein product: CASSLSGGVFYEQYF.

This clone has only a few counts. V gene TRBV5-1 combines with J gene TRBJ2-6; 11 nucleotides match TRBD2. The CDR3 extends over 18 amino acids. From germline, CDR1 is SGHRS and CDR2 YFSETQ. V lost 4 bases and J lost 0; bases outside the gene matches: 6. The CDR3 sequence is CASSGGTSGASGANVLTF. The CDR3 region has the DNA TGCGCCAGCAGCGGCGGGACTAGCGGAGCCTCTGGGGCCAACGTCCTGACTTTC.

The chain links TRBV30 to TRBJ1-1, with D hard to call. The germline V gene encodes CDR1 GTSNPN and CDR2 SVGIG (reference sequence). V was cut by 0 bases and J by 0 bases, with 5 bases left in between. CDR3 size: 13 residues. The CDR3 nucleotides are TGTGCCTGGAGTGTCTCCCTGAACACTGAAGCTTTCTTT. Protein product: CAWSVSLNTEAFF.

CDR3 coding DNA: TGCGCCAGCAGCCCGTTCGGGAGTGGCAATGAGCAGTTCTTC. It codes for CASSPFGSGNEQFF. The rearrangement joins TRBV5-1 to TRBJ2-1; D may be TRBD2 (6 bases). This CDR3 is 14 amino acids long. CDR1 and CDR2 from the germline V gene are SGHRS and YFSETQ. Trimming pared 4 bases from V and 6 bases from J, leaving 14 bases between.